The subject of this entry is one T cell receptor (beta chain). Its antigen is currently unknown. The record originates from a study of T cell responses to AZD1222 COVID-19 vaccine. Overall study findings and caveats: Clonal diversity was possibly underestimated; the donors were predominantly white British and more often female. Nearly half of unique spike-specific TCRs reportedly avoided B.1.351 and B.1.1.7 mutated regions. Repertoires were sampled only after the peak T cell response.

Profiling relied on immunoSEQ multiplex PCR, and the TCRdb table lists in-frame clones only, not all of them. The sample comprises 110,000 to 150,000 clones, just over 90% of which are singletons, and more than 8.5% rests with the top ten. The CDR3 covers 17 residues. The germline V gene has CDR1 MGHRA and CDR2 YSYEKL. Trimming pared 4 bases from V and 0 bases from J, leaving 18 bases between. V is TRBV4-1 and J is TRBJ1-1; possibly TRBD1 for D (5 bases). The source was peripheral blood, collected on day 0 of AZD1222 vaccination. This clonotype was sampled from an adult in good health. CDR3 nucleotide sequence: TGCGCCAGCAGCCCAAGGACACTCGACCTTATGAACACTGAAGCTTTCTTT. This gives the protein CASSPRTLDLMNTEAFF.